Sequencing of this TCR beta chain was carried out in a study of blood T cell repertoires in COVID-19 (dated by TCRdb to 2019 to 2021). With regard to the full study: Samples covering the acute and convalescent phases of COVID-19 were provided by collaborators in the United States, Italy and Spain. The material from the prospective study consisted of cDNA or gDNA derived from T cells, B-cell-depleted T cells, or PBMCs. The repertoires were released in a freely available public database intended as a resource for research on the immune response to SARS-CoV-2. Samples were obtained from the ongoing ImmuneRACE study (first 160 participants) and from 1,254 subjects provided by 6 global collaborators. Where HLA class I and class II types were available, the types were taken from metadata supplied by the sample provider, not from assay-based typing. Deeply sampled blood TCRbeta repertoires from subjects exposed to, actively infected with, or recovered from COVID-19 were included in the dataset. Nearly every sample came with metadata listing a de-identified subject ID, COVID-19 status, age in years and sex.

Based on the germline V gene, the CDR1 and CDR2 sequences are MGHDK and SYGVNS. From V the trimming removes 4 bases and from J it removes 7 bases, while the gene matches leave 4 bases of the junction unaccounted for. Its CDR3 holds 14 amino acids, cysteine through phenylalanine. Only CDR3 DNA is held: 42 bases, read in frame from base 1. The immunoSEQ Assay, a bias-controlled multiplex PCR, was used to amplify TCRbeta CDR3 regions from genomic DNA. In the paper's pipeline: Within the assay, amplification of reference gene primers was used to estimate how many nucleated cells each sample contained. To quantify the absolute abundance of each unique TCRbeta CDR3 rearrangement, sequence reads were collapsed and filtered. For each sample, productive Simpson clonality was calculated by taking the square root of Simpson's diversity index across productive rearrangements. TCRdb re-hosts the immuneACCESS table, in-frame sequences only. Its copies lack some clones; in the studies checked, an unresolved V gene accounts for under half of them, and the cause for the rest is not known. V and J calls and clone size are those listed in that table; D and trimming were worked out from the DNA. The sample has more than 200,000 clones on record, about 79% of them singletons. Clones ranked in the top ten supply over 1.2% of the sample.

On this clone: The antigen this receptor binds is unknown. No qualities accompany the bases; no much larger clone lies one base away.

Another Seattle source contributed samples from volunteer blood donors who had recovered from COVID-19. The collaborating institutions used their own protocols to collect whole blood in K2EDTA tubes. For TCRbeta analysis, collaborators shipped samples in one of three forms: frozen whole blood, isolated PBMCs, or DNA extracted from either of those sample types. Study-level results and caveats: The amount of clinical and demographic metadata varied by source and participant and was provided uncurated.

The sample comprised peripheral blood. This receptor was identified in a woman aged 40 to 50 who had recovered from COVID-19. The V and J segments used are TRBV25-1 and TRBJ2-1; 10 central bases correspond to TRBD1. The DNA sequence is TGTGCCAGCAGTGGGGACAGGGGTGGGAATGAGCAGTTCTTC. Translated, this is CASSGDRGGNEQFF.